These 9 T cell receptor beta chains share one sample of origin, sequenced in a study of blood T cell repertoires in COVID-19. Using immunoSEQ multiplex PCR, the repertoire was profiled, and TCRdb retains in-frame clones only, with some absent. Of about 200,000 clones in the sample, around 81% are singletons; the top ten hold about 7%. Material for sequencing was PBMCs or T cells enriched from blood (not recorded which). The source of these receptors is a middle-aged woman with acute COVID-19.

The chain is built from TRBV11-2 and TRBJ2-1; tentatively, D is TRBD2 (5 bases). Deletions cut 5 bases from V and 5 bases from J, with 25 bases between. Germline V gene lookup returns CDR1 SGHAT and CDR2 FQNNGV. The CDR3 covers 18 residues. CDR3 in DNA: TGTGCCAGCAGCCTCAGGCGGGTGATGGGAAAGTTGGACAATGAGCAGTTCTTC. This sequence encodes CASSLRRVMGKLDNEQFF. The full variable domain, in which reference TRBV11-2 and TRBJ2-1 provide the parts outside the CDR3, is EAGVAQSPRYKIIEKRQSVAFWCNPISGHATLYWYQQILGQGPKLLIQFQNNGVVDDSQLPKDRFSAERLKGVDSTLKIQPAKLEDSAVYLCASSLRRVMGKLDNEQFFGPGTRLTVL.

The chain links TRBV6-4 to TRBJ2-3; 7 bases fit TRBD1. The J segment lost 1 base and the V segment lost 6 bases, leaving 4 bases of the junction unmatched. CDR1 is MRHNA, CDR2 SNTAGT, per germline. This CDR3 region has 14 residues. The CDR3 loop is CASRATGGTDTQYF. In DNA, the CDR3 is TGTGCCAGCAGGGCTACAGGGGGCACAGATACGCAGTATTTT.

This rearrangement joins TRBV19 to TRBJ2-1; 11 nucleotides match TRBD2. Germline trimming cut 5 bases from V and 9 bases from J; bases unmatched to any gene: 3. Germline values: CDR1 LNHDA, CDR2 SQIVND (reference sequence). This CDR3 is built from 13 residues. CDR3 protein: CASSGLAGGEQFF. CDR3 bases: TGTGCCAGTAGTGGCCTAGCGGGGGGTGAGCAGTTCTTC.

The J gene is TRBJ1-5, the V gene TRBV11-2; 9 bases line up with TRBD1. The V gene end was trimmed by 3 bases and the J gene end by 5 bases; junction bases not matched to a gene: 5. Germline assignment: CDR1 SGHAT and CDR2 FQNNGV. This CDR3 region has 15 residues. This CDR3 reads CASSLEGQGHQPQHF. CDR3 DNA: TGTGCCAGCAGCTTGGAGGGACAGGGCCATCAGCCCCAGCATTTT.

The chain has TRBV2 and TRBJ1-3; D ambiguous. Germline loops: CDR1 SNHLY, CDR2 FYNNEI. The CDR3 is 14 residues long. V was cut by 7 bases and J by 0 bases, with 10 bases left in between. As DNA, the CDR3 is TGTGCCAGCACCTCAGTAAGCTCTGGAAACACCATATATTTT. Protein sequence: CASTSVSSGNTIYF.

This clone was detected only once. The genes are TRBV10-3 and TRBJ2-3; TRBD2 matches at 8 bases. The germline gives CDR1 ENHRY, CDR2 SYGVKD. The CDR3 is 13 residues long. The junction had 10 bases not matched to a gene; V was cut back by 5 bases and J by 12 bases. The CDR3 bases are TGTGCCATCAGTCCCAGGACTAGCTTCTACCAGTATTTT. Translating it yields CAISPRTSFYQYF.

DNA for the CDR3: TGTGCCAGCGGCCTCTACGAGCAGTACTTC. Translating gives CASGLYEQYF. The rearrangement uses TRBV7-9 and TRBJ2-7; no clear D. V lost 8 bases and J lost 3, with 5 bases in between. The CDR3 is 10 amino acids. Germline V gene sequence: CDR1 SEHNR, CDR2 FQNEAQ (reference sequence).

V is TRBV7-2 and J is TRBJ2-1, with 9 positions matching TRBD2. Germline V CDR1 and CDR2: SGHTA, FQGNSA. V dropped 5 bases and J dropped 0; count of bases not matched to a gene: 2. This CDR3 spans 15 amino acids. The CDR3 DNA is TGTGCCAGCAGCGCTAGCGGGAACTCCTACAATGAGCAGTTCTTC. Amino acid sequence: CASSASGNSYNEQFF.

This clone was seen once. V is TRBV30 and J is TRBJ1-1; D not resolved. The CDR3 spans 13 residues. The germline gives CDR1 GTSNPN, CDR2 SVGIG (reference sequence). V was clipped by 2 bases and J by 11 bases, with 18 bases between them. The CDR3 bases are TGTGCCTGGAGTCCCTCGCGGGCAGAATATGCTTTCTTT. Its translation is CAWSPSRAEYAFF. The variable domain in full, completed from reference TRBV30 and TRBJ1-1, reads SQTIHQWPATLVQPVGSPLSLECTVEGTSNPNLYWYRQAAGRGLQLLFYSVGIGQISSEVPQNLSASRPQDRQFILSSKKLLLSDSGFYLCAWSPSRAEYAFFGQGTRLTVV.